Given below is one T cell receptor (beta chain) in context. CDR3 size: 14 residues. Germline V CDR1 and CDR2: MNHEY, SMNVEV (reference sequence). Germline trimming cut 10 bases from V and 4 bases from J; bases unmatched to any gene: 9. In the original processing: Reference gene primer amplification yielded estimated nucleated cell counts. TCRdb's table, derived via immunoSEQ multiplex PCR, lists solely in-frame clones and lacks some. That table gives V, J and clone size, and the DNA gave D and trimming. The top ten clones hold 2.5% to 3% of a sample with fewer than 250,000 clones, over 80% of them seen once. The data were obtained in a study of blood T cell repertoires in COVID-19. On the study more broadly: Spain, Italy and the United States supplied samples that represented acute and convalescent COVID-19.

This chain connects TRBV27 to TRBJ2-1, with 8 bases identical to TRBD2. The sequence derives from a woman in her 30s with acute COVID-19. The sequencing input was PBMCs or T cells enriched from blood (not recorded which). CDR3 nucleotides: TGTGCCACCACACTCCGGGGGGGATACAATGAGCAGTTCTTC. Translation: CATTLRGGYNEQFF.